Below are 32 T cell receptor beta chains sequenced from a single sample in a study of T cells in Graves' hyperthyroidism and ophthalmopathy. Researchers amplified the TCR beta CDR3 regions from RNA transcripts. HTBI primers were employed in a first-round RT-PCR of the TCR CDR3. From the multiplex PCR reads, TCRdb called clonotypes with MiXCR, one entry per CDR3 protein. The data show a few hundred thousand distinct CDR3 sequences, 20% to 25% seen once. Sequencing was done on a sample of blood. These receptors all stem from a man in his forties or fifties with Graves' hyperthyroidism.

V gene TRBV6-2 or TRBV6-3 combines with J gene TRBJ1-1; TRBD1 matches at 10 bases. The V gene's germline CDR1 is MNHEY and CDR2 SVGEGT. There are 17 residues in the CDR3. With 5 bases clipped from V and 0 bases from J, the junction kept 9 bases outside the gene matches. The CDR3: CASSPGTGVHLNTEAFF. The CDR3 nucleotides are TGTGCCAGCAGTCCGGGGACAGGGGTTCACCTGAACACTGAAGCTTTCTTT.

This clonotype was recorded a few times. V is TRBV12-3 or TRBV12-4 and J is TRBJ2-5; 10 bases map to TRBD2. The V and J ends lost 6 bases and 4 bases, in that order; junction bases with no gene match: 11. The CDR3 spans 16 residues. CDR3 sequence: CASSRSSGRARETQYF. The CDR3 DNA is TGTGCCAGCAGCCGGTCCAGCGGGAGGGCCAGAGAGACCCAGTACTTC.

This clonotype has a count of ten or more. This rearrangement joins TRBV29-1 to TRBJ1-1, with D tentatively TRBD1 (5 bases). The V gene's germline CDR1 is SQVTM and CDR2 ANQGSEA. Trimming removed 6 bases from V and 3 bases from J, with 11 bases in between. This CDR3 contains 12 residues. CDR3 DNA: TGCAGCGTCGCCGGGGGTTACACTGAAGCTTTCTTT. Translating it yields CSVAGGYTEAFF.

This clonotype appeared many times. The chain joins TRBV6-1 to TRBJ1-1, with D tentatively TRBD1 (5 bases). This CDR3 is 14 amino acids long. V lost 6 bases to trimming and J lost 5 bases, with 16 bases between them. Germline CDR1 and CDR2: MNHNS and SASEGT. CDR3 DNA: TGTGCCAGCAGAGGGGAACCCAAGGCTACTGAAGCTTTCTTT. It specifies CASRGEPKATEAFF.

The gene calls are TRBV5-1 and TRBJ2-7; 9 nucleotides align to TRBD1. The V segment lost 4 bases and the J segment 2 bases; nucleotides outside the gene matches: 7. The CDR3 runs to 15 residues. Germline V gene data show CDR1 as SGHRS and CDR2 as YFSETQ. The CDR3 DNA follows: TGCGCCAGCAGCACCAGGACAGGGGCTACCTACGAGCAGTACTTC. Translated, it gives CASSTRTGATYEQYF.

This clonotype was seen only a few times. The chain recombines TRBV5-1 with TRBJ2-2; 8 nucleotides line up with TRBD1. Losses at the gene ends were 0 bases for V and 5 bases for J; bases not matched to a gene: 6. CDR1 and CDR2 (germline): SGHRS, YFSETQ. The CDR3 has 16 residues. In DNA, the CDR3 is TGCGCCAGCAGCTTGGGCTGGACAGGGCGGACCGGGGAGCTGTTTTTT. Its protein product is CASSLGWTGRTGELFF.

This clonotype showed up just a few times. CDR3 loop: CATSDPRTSGRNQETQYF. The DNA for the CDR3 is TGTGCCACCAGTGATCCCCGGACTAGCGGGAGGAACCAAGAGACCCAGTACTTC. The gene calls are TRBV24-1 and TRBJ2-5, with TRBD2 matching 14 bases. Losses at the gene ends were 3 bases for V and 0 bases for J; bases not matched to a gene: 5. The CDR3 is 18 residues long. In germline, CDR1 is KGHDR, CDR2 SFDVKD.

This clonotype has more than one count but fewer than ten. V and J are TRBV18 and TRBJ1-1, with D uncertain. With 0 bases removed from V and 1 base from J, the gap between germline ends came to 9 bases. The germline CDR1 and CDR2 sequences are KGHSH and LQKENI. There are 15 residues in the CDR3. The CDR3 here is CASSPPYLGNTEAFF. The CDR3 DNA reads as TGTGCCAGCTCACCACCGTATCTCGGGAACACTGAAGCTTTCTTT.

The V gene is TRBV12-3 or TRBV12-4, the J gene TRBJ2-1; D gene unclear. The CDR3 totals 14 residues. Between the trimmed V and J ends, which lost 5 bases and 8 bases, there was a span of 16 bases. CDR3 region: CASSPYLTEDEQFF. The CDR3, as DNA: TGTGCCAGCAGTCCCTACCTCACAGAGGATGAGCAGTTCTTC.

The chain carries TRBV7-9 and TRBJ1-1, with a weak D call TRBD1 (6 bases). The ends were cut back, 5 bases at V and 11 bases at J, with 21 bases in the middle. The CDR3 is 14 amino acids. Germline CDR1 reads SEHNR; CDR2 reads FQNEAQ (reference sequence). The CDR3 DNA reads as TGTGCCAGCAGCCCCGGGACACAGAGCCCAAATGCTTTCTTT. Protein sequence: CASSPGTQSPNAFF.

This clonotype appeared many times. The chain uses TRBV28 and TRBJ2-7; the match to TRBD2 covers 15 bases. The CDR3 extends over 18 amino acids. Germline V gives CDR1 MDHEN, CDR2 SYDVKM. J lost 2 bases, V lost 4 bases, and 9 bases had no gene match. The CDR3 spells CASSSWTSGRERTYEQYF. CDR3 nucleotides: TGTGCCAGCAGTTCCTGGACTAGCGGGAGGGAACGGACCTACGAGCAGTACTTC.

This clonotype showed up just once. This sequence joins TRBV7-9 and TRBJ2-5; 7 bases align to TRBD1. CDR1 SEHNR and CDR2 FQNEAQ come from the germline V gene (reference sequence). This CDR3 region has 12 residues. The V segment lost 8 bases and the J segment 5 bases; nucleotides outside the gene matches: 5. In DNA form, the CDR3 reads TGTGCCAGCGGTAACAGGGGTGAGACCCAGTACTTC. Translating it yields CASGNRGETQYF.

Of note for this clonotype: One end of the junction does not line up with germline, which may come from a read error. The V call is TRBV9, the J call TRBJ2-1, with 9 bases lining up with TRBD1. CDR1 is SGDLS and CDR2 is YYNGEE in the germline V gene. The CDR3 sequence is 15 residues long. DNA for the CDR3: TGTGCCAGCAGCGTAGGGACAGGGGCCCTCAATGGGCAGTTCTTC. Translation: CASSVGTGALNGQFF.

The rearrangement uses TRBV28 and TRBJ2-2, with 7 bases identical to TRBD1. CDR1 MDHEN and CDR2 SYDVKM come from the germline V gene. This CDR3 comprises 14 residues. Trimming removed 6 bases from V and 8 bases from J; junction bases left unmatched: 9. CDR3 in amino acids: CASRNRGEGGELFF. For the CDR3, the DNA is TGTGCCAGCAGGAACAGGGGAGAGGGAGGGGAGCTGTTTTTT.

The chain is built from TRBV24-1 and TRBJ2-3; D gene uncertain. The germline V and J ends were trimmed by 5 bases and 2 bases, with 7 bases remaining between them. The CDR3 covers 13 residues. Germline V gene data show CDR1 as KGHDR and CDR2 as SFDVKD. The CDR3 sequence: CATSGPNTDTQYF. In DNA form, the CDR3 reads TGTGCCACCAGTGGGCCTAACACAGATACGCAGTATTTT.

The chain couples TRBV18 to TRBJ2-2; D perhaps matches TRBD2 (5 bases). Between the trimmed V and J ends, which lost 3 bases and 0 bases, there was a span of 8 bases. From germline, CDR1 is KGHSH and CDR2 LQKENI. This CDR3 is built from 15 residues. The CDR3 region is CASSPSVSNTGELFF. The CDR3 DNA follows: TGTGCCAGCTCACCTAGCGTGTCGAACACCGGGGAGCTGTTTTTT.

With respect to this clonotype: Germline and junction disagree at one end, which may indicate a read error. For the CDR3, the DNA is TGTGCAAGCAGTGACGGGAGGGGGGACTTTGCTTTCTTT. It translates to CASSDGRGDFAFF. The genes are TRBV6-4 and TRBJ1-1; possibly TRBD1 for D (6 bases). Germline-derived CDR1 and CDR2 are MRHNA and SNTAGT. This CDR3 region has 13 residues.

The chain is built from TRBV10-1 and TRBJ2-5, with 7 bases matching TRBD1. Germline V gene sequence: CDR1 WNHNN, CDR2 SYGVQD (reference sequence). The CDR3 has 15 residues. V was pared by 0 bases and J by 5 bases, with 6 bases of the junction left unmatched. The CDR3 nucleotides are TGCGCCAGCAGTGAGTCGAGAACAGGGGACGAGACCCAGTACTTC. This codes for CASSESRTGDETQYF.

This clonotype was observed a few times. V is TRBV20-1 and J is TRBJ2-5; TRBD2 aligns across 7 bases. CDR3 length: 12 residues. Per the germline V gene, CDR1 is DFQATT and CDR2 is SNEGSKA (reference sequence). V was pared by 6 bases and J by 7 bases, with 8 bases of the junction left unmatched. The CDR3: CSATDGGRTQYF. The DNA for the CDR3 is TGCAGTGCCACGGACGGGGGGAGGACCCAGTACTTC.

Many counts were recorded for this clonotype. The chain joins TRBV9 to TRBJ2-3; D gene ambiguous. This CDR3 has 15 amino acids. V gave up 3 bases and J gave up 0 bases, with 11 bases separating them. Germline CDR1 and CDR2: SGDLS and YYNGEE. The CDR3 bases are TGTGCCAGCAGCGGCCATAAGTCTAGCACAGATACGCAGTATTTT. The encoded protein is CASSGHKSSTDTQYF.

This clonotype appeared many times. The rearrangement uses TRBV24-1 and TRBJ2-5; D may be TRBD1 (5 bases). The CDR3 is made up of 15 amino acids. Trimming stripped 4 bases from V and 2 bases from J, with 13 bases between. CDR1 is KGHDR, CDR2 SFDVKD, per germline. The CDR3 loop is CATSDPGRGQETQYF. CDR3 bases: TGTGCCACCAGTGACCCCGGAAGGGGTCAAGAGACCCAGTACTTC.

This clonotype was seen many times. CDR3 amino acids: CASSSWTSGRGTDTQYF. The CDR3 bases are TGTGCCAGCAGCTCCTGGACTAGCGGGAGAGGCACAGATACGCAGTATTTT. The chain employs TRBV11-1 and TRBJ2-3, with 13 bases that match TRBD2. The germline CDR1 and CDR2 sequences are SGHAT and FQDESV (reference sequence). J lost 1 base, V lost 4 bases, and 5 bases had no gene match. CDR3 length equals 17 residues.

This clonotype came up many times. This chain uses TRBV6-1 with TRBJ2-7, with 7 bases that match TRBD2. J gave up 6 bases and V 7 bases, and 6 bases lay outside the gene matches. CDR1 is MNHNS and CDR2 is SASEGT in the germline V gene. The CDR3 is 12 residues long. CDR3 sequence (DNA): TGTGCCAGCAATGGCGGGAGCGGCGAGCAGTACTTC. This gives the protein CASNGGSGEQYF.

V usage is TRBV28 and J usage is TRBJ1-4; no clear D gene. The germline CDR1 and CDR2 sequences are MDHEN and SYDVKM. V lost 2 bases and J lost 8, with 12 bases in between. The CDR3 runs to 14 residues. The CDR3: CASSLQGRREKLFF. The CDR3 nucleotides are TGTGCCAGCAGTTTACAAGGGCGCAGGGAAAAACTGTTTTTT.

This chain links TRBV12-3 or TRBV12-4 with TRBJ1-1; D not certain. The CDR3 contains 13 residues. Trimming removed 5 bases from V and 1 base from J, with 8 bases in between. Here the CDR3 reads CASSRNTNTEAFF. CDR3 in DNA: TGTGCCAGCAGTCGGAACACGAACACTGAAGCTTTCTTT.

This clonotype was counted between two and nine times. An end of the junction differs from the germline gene, which may be a read error. V is TRBV4-1 and J is TRBJ2-1, with D possibly matching TRBD2 (5 bases). The V gene's germline CDR1 is MGHRA and CDR2 YSYEKL. This CDR3 contains 19 residues. The CDR3 region has the DNA TGCGCCAGCAGCAATTGGCCCAAGCGGTCCCGAAACTCCTACACTGAGCAGTTCTTC. Translation gives CASSNWPKRSRNSYTEQFF.

The rearrangement joins TRBV10-3 to TRBJ2-7; D is unresolved. V lost 4 bases, J lost 6 bases, and 7 bases lay in between. The CDR3 extends over 11 amino acids. CDR1 ENHRY and CDR2 SYGVKD come from the germline V gene. Here the CDR3 DNA reads TGTGCCATCAGTGGAGCAAGCGAGCAGTACTTC. This encodes CAISGASEQYF.

V and J are TRBV20-1 and TRBJ2-7; a weak D match, TRBD1 (5 bases). CDR3 length equals 11 residues. V was shortened by 3 bases and J by 5 bases, with 8 bases between the two germline ends. Germline values: CDR1 DFQATT, CDR2 SNEGSKA (reference sequence). The CDR3: CSARGLDEQYF. CDR3 coding DNA: TGCAGTGCTAGGGGGCTGGACGAGCAGTACTTC.

There are a few counts of this clonotype. The V and J genes are TRBV5-1 and TRBJ2-1, with 9 bases that match TRBD2. The junction had 8 bases not matched to a gene; V was cut back by 5 bases and J by 2 bases. The CDR3 sequence is 16 residues long. CDR1 and CDR2 from the germline V gene are SGHRS and YFSETQ. The CDR3 reads CASSRERGAAYNEQFF. In DNA form, the CDR3 reads TGCGCCAGCAGTCGTGAGCGGGGGGCCGCCTACAATGAGCAGTTCTTC.

This clonotype was seen only a few times. The V and J genes are TRBV6-2 or TRBV6-3 and TRBJ1-1; D uncertain. The CDR3 has 13 amino acids. Trimming cost V 7 bases and J 1 base, with 10 bases left between them. Germline V gives CDR1 MNHEY, CDR2 SVGEGT. This CDR3 reads CASTLGGNTEAFF. The CDR3 region has the DNA TGTGCCAGCACCTTGGGAGGGAACACTGAAGCTTTCTTT.

Of note for this clonotype: At one boundary the junction diverges from the germline segment, which might be a read error. This sequence joins TRBV30 and TRBJ2-7; D remains ambiguous. The CDR3 is 13 amino acids. Looked up from germline, CDR1 is GTSNPN and CDR2 is SVGIG (reference sequence). CDR3 bases: TGTGCCTGGAGTGCCCCTCCCTCCTACGAGCAATACTTC. Translating gives CAWSAPPSYEQYF.

This clonotype was detected ten times or more. The chain combines TRBV10-1 with TRBJ2-7; TRBD2 aligns across 11 bases. The CDR3 extends over 15 amino acids. V dropped 3 bases and J dropped 3; count of bases not matched to a gene: 4. The germline V gene encodes CDR1 WNHNN and CDR2 SYGVQD (reference sequence). CDR3 in amino acids: CASSDPGTSGYEQYF. CDR3 coding DNA: TGCGCCAGCAGTGACCCCGGGACTAGCGGCTACGAGCAGTACTTC.